This record covers a single T cell receptor (beta chain). Antigen: not known. A much larger clone is a single base away; this may be a read error. The source of the sample is a study of T cells in Graves' hyperthyroidism and ophthalmopathy. Study-wide points: Most clonotypes expanded in the thyroid (above 0.001) were also present in blood.

Per the germline V gene, CDR1 is ENHRY and CDR2 is SYGVKD. The ends were cut back, 2 bases at V and 9 bases at J, with 23 bases in the middle. The CDR3 runs to 16 residues. Amplified TCR beta CDR3 regions came from RNA transcripts. Primed by the HTBI set, a first-round RT-PCR was run on the TCR CDR3. Via MiXCR, TCRdb re-called the multiplex PCR reads, giving one row per CDR3 protein. The data show fewer than 350,000 distinct CDR3 sequences, around a fifth seen once. V is TRBV10-3 and J is TRBJ2-7; TRBD1 is a possible D gene (5 bases). Material for sequencing was blood. The TCR comes from a woman aged 45-60 years with Graves' hyperthyroidism. The DNA for the CDR3 is TGTGCCATCAGTGAGAAATCTGGGGATGGGGCCAAGGGGCAGTACTTC. Encoded protein: CAISEKSGDGAKGQYF.